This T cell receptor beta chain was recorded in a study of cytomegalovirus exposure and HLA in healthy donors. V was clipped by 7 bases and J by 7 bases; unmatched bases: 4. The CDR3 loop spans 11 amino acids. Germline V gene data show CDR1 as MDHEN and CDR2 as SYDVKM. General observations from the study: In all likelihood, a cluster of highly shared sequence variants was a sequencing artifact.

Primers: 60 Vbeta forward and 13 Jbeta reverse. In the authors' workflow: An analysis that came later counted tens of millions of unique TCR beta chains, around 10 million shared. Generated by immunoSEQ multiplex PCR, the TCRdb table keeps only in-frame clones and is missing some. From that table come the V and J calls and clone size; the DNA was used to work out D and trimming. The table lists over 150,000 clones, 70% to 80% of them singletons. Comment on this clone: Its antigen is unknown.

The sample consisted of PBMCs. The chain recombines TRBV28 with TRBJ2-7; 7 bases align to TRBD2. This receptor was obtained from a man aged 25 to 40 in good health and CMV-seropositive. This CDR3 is CASTLLAEQYF. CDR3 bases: TGTGCCAGCACCCTACTAGCGGAGCAGTACTTC.